Given below is one T cell receptor (beta chain) in context. The data were taken from a study of Ad26.COV2.S vaccination and SARS-CoV-2 variants. Turning to the study itself: Trial arm assignment for the donor was COV1001 Ad26.COV2.S.

V was shortened by 6 bases and J by 0 bases, with 6 bases between the two germline ends. Germline V gives CDR1 MNHEY, CDR2 SMNVEV (reference sequence). This CDR3 comprises 13 residues. The assay was immunoSEQ multiplex PCR, and TCRdb's table has in-frame clones only and misses some. The sample holds about 280,000 clones, 80% to 90% seen once. This sample's treatment: some 20 received Ad26.COV2.S at low or high dose, single or two shots; 5 received placebo; per-sample allocation not given. Sampling took place 63 days after the first vaccine or placebo injection. This material consisted of peripheral blood, taken in a trial of Ad26.COV2.S vaccine versus placebo. The chain combines TRBV27 with TRBJ1-5; D is ambiguous. The receptor comes from a person between 18 and 59 years old who received the Ad26.COV2.S COVID-19 vaccine or a placebo. The CDR3 sequence: CASRNSSNQPQHF. In DNA form, the CDR3 reads TGTGCCAGCAGAAACAGTAGCAATCAGCCCCAGCATTTT.